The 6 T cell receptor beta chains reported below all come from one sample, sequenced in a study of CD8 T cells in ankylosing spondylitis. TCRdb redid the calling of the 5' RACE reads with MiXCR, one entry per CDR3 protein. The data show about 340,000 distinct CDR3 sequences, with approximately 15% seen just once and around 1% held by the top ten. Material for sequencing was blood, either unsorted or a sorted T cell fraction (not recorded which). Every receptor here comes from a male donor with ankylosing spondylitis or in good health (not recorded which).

CDR3 loop: CASQTGIRSEQYF. As DNA, the CDR3 is TGTGCCAGTCAAACAGGGATTCGAAGCGAGCAGTACTTC. This sequence joins TRBV6-1 and TRBJ2-7, with a tentative D call TRBD1 (6 bases). CDR1 is MNHNS, CDR2 SASEGT, per germline. The CDR3 runs to 13 residues. V lost 9 bases to trimming and J lost 6 bases, with 18 bases between them.

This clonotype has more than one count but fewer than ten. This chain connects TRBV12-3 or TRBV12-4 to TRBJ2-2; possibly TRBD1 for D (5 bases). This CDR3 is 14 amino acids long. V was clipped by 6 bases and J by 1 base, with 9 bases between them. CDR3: CASRPQGNTGELFF. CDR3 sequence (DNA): TGTGCCAGCAGACCTCAGGGGAACACCGGGGAGCTGTTTTTT.

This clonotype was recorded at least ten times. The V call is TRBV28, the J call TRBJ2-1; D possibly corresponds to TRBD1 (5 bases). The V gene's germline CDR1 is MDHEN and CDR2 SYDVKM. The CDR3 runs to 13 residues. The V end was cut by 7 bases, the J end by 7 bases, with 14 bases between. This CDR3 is CASTRGRLNEQFF. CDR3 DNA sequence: TGTGCCAGCACAAGGGGTAGGCTAAATGAGCAGTTCTTC.

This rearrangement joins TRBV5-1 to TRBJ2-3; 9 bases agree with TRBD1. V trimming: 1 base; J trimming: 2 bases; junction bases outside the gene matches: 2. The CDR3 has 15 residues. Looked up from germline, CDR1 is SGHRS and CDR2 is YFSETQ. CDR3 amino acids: CASSLTGGPTDTQYF. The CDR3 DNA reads TGCGCCAGCAGCTTGACAGGGGGCCCCACAGATACGCAGTATTTT. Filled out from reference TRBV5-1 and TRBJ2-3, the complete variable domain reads KAGVTQTPRYLIKTRGQQVTLSCSPISGHRSVSWYQQTPGQGLQFLFEYFSETQRNKGNFPGRFSGRQFSNSRSEMNVSTLELGDSALYLCASSLTGGPTDTQYFGPGTRLTVL.

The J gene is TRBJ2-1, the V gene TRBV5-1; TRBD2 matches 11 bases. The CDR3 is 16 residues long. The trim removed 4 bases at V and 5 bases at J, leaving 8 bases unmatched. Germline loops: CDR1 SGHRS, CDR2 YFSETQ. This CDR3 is CASSRGGTSGDNEQFF. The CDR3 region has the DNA TGCGCCAGCAGCCGGGGCGGGACTAGCGGTGACAATGAGCAGTTCTTC.

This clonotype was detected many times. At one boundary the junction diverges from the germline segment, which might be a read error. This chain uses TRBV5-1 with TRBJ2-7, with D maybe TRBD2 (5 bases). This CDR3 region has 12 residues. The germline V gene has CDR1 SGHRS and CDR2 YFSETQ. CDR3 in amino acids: CASSLEGHEQYF. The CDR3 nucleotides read TGTGCCAGCAGTTTAGAGGGCCACGAGCAGTACTTC.